A selection of T cell receptor beta chains follows, all from one sample in a study of T-cell memory formation after mild COVID-19. TCRdb redid the calling of the 5' RACE reads with MiXCR, one entry per CDR3 protein. This sample has 400,000 to 500,000 distinct CDR3 sequences, with roughly 20% found just once. The specimen sequenced was PBMCs or a T cell subset sorted from them (not recorded which). The source is an adult woman who had mild COVID-19 (a few samples of this study predate the infection). Cell type and time point are not known. CDR3s leave out the opening cysteine and the closing phenylalanine or tryptophan.

V gene,J gene,CDR3 protein
TRBV12-3/TRBV12-4,TRBJ1-2,ASSLDLLGSGYGYT
TRBV9,TRBJ2-1,ASGRNYNEQF
TRBV12-3/TRBV12-4,TRBJ2-2,ASSRGAPTSGELF
TRBV15,TRBJ2-1,ATSREGEGNEQF
TRBV25-1,TRBJ1-4,ASSGLDFLPVNEKLF
TRBV20-1,TRBJ2-1,SAGQGNEQF
TRBV29-1,TRBJ2-5,SVAGGQETQY
TRBV12-3/TRBV12-4,TRBJ1-2,ASSFRGGGYGYT
TRBV15,TRBJ1-4,ATSRLIKATNEKLF
TRBV28,TRBJ1-6,ASSFRVGLRRGPDNSPLH
TRBV5-1,TRBJ1-2,ASSSGDRQGHPNYGYT
TRBV20-1,TRBJ2-5,SATTRTSTGETQY
TRBV9,TRBJ1-1,ASSVDPGPRTNTEAF
TRBV7-9,TRBJ2-7,ASGTGNYEQY
TRBV11-2,TRBJ2-2,ASEKRDNTGELF
TRBV5-1,TRBJ1-3,ASSLLNSGNTIY
TRBV12-3/TRBV12-4,TRBJ1-2,ASSKLSIMYT
TRBV6-5,TRBJ1-6,ASGTVRTGRNSPLH
TRBV9,TRBJ2-7,ASSVGDSNYEQY
TRBV7-2,TRBJ2-7,ASSLFPRERSSYEQY
TRBV20-1,TRBJ2-1,SAPSSGRGPEQF
TRBV5-1,TRBJ2-7,ASSLGDRDEQY
TRBV19,TRBJ2-1,ASSPWSGTNNEQF
TRBV4-2,TRBJ2-3,ASSQDEGWRGTDTQY
TRBV10-3,TRBJ1-2,AISGPSYGYT
TRBV29-1,TRBJ2-1,SVEDRIAASYNEQF
TRBV6-4,TRBJ1-2,ASTDLVGYGYT
TRBV7-3,TRBJ2-7,ASSPTGTGRGKQY
TRBV12-3/TRBV12-4,TRBJ1-1,ASSLVDPEAF
TRBV20-1,TRBJ2-2,SADDTAGELF
TRBV19,TRBJ1-1,ASSPWGQGHTEAF